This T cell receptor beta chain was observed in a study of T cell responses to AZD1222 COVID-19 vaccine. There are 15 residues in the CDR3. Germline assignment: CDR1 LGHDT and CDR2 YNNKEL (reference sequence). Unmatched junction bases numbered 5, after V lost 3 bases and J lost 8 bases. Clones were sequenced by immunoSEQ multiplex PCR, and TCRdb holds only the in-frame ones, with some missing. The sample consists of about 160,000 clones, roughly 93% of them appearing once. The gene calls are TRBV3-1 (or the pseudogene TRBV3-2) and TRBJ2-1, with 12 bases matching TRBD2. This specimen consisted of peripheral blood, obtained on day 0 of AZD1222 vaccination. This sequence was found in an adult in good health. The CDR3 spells CASSQPSGGAHEQFF. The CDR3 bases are TGTGCCAGCAGCCAGCCTAGCGGGGGGGCTCATGAGCAGTTCTTC.